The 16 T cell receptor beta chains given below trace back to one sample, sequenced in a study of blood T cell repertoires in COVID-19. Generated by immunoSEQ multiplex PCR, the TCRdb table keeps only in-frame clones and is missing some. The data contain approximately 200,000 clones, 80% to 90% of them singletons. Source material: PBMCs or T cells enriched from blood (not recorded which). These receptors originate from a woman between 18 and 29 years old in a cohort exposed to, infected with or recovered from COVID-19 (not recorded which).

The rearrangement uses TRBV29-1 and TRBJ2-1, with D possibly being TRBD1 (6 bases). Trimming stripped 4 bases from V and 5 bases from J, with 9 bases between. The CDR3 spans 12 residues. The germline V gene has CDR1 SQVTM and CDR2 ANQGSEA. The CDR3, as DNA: TGCAGCGTTGTCGGACAGCACAATGAGCAGTTCTTC. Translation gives CSVVGQHNEQFF.

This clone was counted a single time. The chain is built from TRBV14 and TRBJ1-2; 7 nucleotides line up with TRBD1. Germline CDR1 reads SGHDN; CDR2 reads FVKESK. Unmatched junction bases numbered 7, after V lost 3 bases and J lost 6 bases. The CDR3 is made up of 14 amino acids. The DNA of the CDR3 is TGTGCCAGCAGCCAGAATGCGGGACAGAATGGCTACACCTTC. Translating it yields CASSQNAGQNGYTF.

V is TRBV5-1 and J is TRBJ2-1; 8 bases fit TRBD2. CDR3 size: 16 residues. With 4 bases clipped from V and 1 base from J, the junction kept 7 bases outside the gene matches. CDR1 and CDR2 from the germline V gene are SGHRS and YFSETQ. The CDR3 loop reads CASSPGGGRSYNEQFF. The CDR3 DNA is TGCGCCAGCAGCCCCGGTGGCGGGAGGTCCTACAATGAGCAGTTCTTC. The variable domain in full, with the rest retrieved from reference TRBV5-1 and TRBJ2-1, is KAGVTQTPRYLIKTRGQQVTLSCSPISGHRSVSWYQQTPGQGLQFLFEYFSETQRNKGNFPGRFSGRQFSNSRSEMNVSTLELGDSALYLCASSPGGGRSYNEQFFGPGTRLTVL.

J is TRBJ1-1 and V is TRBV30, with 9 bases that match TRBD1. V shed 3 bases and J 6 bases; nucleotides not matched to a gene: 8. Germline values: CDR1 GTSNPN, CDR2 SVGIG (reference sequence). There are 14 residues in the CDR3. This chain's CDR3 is CAWRKGQGFPEAFF. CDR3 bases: TGTGCCTGGAGGAAAGGACAGGGGTTCCCTGAAGCTTTCTTT.

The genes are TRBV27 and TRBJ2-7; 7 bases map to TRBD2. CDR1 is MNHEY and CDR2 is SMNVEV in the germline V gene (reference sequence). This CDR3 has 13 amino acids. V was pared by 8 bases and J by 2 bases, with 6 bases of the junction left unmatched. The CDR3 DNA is TGTGCCAGCGGGGGGGTTGGACCCTACGAGCAGTACTTC. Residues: CASGGVGPYEQYF.

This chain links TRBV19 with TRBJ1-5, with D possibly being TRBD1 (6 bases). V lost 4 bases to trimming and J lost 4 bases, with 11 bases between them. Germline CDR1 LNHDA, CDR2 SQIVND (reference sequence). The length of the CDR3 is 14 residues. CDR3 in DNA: TGTGCCAGTAGTAACAAGCAGGGGAATCAGCCCCAGCATTTT. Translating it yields CASSNKQGNQPQHF.

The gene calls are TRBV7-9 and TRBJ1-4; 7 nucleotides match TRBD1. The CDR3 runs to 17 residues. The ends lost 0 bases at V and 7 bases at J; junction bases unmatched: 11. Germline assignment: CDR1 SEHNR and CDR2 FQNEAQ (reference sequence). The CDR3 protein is CASSLALGQRVGEKLFF. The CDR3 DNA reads TGTGCCAGCAGCTTAGCCCTGGGACAGCGAGTGGGTGAAAAACTGTTTTTT.

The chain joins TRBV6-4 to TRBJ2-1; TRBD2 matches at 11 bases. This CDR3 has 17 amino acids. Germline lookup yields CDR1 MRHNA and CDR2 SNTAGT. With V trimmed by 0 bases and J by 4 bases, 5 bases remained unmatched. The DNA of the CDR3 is TGTGCCAGCAGTGACTCTCCGGCTAGCGGGAGGTACAATGAGCAGTTCTTC. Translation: CASSDSPASGRYNEQFF.

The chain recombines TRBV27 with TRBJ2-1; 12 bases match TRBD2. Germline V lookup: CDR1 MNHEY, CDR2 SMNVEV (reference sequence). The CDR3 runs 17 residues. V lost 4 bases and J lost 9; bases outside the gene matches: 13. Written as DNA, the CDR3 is TGTGCCAGCAGTTCCCCCTACCTAGCGGGAGGGGTGGGTGAGCAGTTCTTC. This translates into CASSSPYLAGGVGEQFF.

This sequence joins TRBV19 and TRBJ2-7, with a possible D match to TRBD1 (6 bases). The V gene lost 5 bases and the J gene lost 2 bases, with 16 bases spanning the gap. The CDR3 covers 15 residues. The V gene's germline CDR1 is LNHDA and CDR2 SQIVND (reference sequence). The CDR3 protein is CASSPDQGQTYEQYF. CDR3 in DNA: TGTGCCAGTAGTCCAGATCAAGGACAGACCTACGAGCAGTACTTC.

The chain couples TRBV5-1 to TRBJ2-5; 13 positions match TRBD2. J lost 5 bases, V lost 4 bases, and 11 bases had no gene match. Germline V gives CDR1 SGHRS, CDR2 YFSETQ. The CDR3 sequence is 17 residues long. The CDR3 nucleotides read TGCGCCAGCAGCCGAGGACTAGCGGGGGCCGGGAGGGAGACCCAGTACTTC. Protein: CASSRGLAGAGRETQYF.

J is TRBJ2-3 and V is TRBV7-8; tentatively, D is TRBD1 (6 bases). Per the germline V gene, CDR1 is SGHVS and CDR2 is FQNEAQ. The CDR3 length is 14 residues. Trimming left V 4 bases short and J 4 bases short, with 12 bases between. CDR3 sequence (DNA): TGTGCCAGCAGCTCACAGGGTTACGCAGATACGCAGTATTTT. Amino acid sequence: CASSSQGYADTQYF.

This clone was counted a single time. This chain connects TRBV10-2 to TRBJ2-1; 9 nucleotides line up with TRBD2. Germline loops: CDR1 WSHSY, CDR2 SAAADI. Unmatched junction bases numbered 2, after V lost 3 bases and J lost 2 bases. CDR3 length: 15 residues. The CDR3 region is CASSDSGGAYNEQFF. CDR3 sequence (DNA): TGCGCCAGCAGTGATAGCGGGGGCGCCTACAATGAGCAGTTCTTC.

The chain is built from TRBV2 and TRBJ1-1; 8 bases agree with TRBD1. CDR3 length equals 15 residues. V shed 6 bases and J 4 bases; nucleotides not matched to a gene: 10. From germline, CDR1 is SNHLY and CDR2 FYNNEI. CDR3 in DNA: TGTGCCAGCAGCCCGACAGGGGAGGAATCCACTGAAGCTTTCTTT. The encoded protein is CASSPTGEESTEAFF.

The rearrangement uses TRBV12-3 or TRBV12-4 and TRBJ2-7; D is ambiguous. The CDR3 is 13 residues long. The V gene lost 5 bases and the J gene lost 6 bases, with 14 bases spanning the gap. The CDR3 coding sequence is TGTGCCAGCAGTCCCCCCACGGTTCTCGAGCAGTACTTC. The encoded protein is CASSPPTVLEQYF.

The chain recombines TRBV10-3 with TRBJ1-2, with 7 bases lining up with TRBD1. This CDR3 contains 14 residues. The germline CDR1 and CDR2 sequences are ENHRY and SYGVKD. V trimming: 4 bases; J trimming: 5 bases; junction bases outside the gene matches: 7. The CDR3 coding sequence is TGTGCCATCAGTGCTTTCACACAGGGGTATGGCTACACCTTC. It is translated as CAISAFTQGYGYTF.